These 26 T cell receptor beta chains came from one sample sequenced in a study of CD8 T cells in Susac syndrome. RNA, at about 0.45 to 1 ug, was reverse transcribed with random hexamers. Using its own MiXCR run on the immunoSEQ multiplex PCR reads, TCRdb lists one record per CDR3 protein. The sample includes some 400,000 distinct CDR3 sequences, 85% seen only once; the top ten take around 0.12%. Sequenced material: CD8+ T cells from PBMCs. The receptors shown here come from a human donor with multiple sclerosis.

The gene calls are TRBV20-1 and TRBJ1-5; maybe TRBD1 (6 bases). Germline CDR1 and CDR2: DFQATT and SNEGSKA (reference sequence). The length of the CDR3 is 14 residues. Trimming removed 5 bases from V and 4 bases from J, with 15 bases in between. The DNA of the CDR3 is TGCAGTGCTTCAGGGGATAAGGGGAATCAGCCCCAGCATTTT. This translates into CSASGDKGNQPQHF.

V is TRBV19 and J is TRBJ2-7; 9 bases line up with TRBD1. The length of the CDR3 is 14 residues. The ends lost 5 bases at V and 2 bases at J; junction bases unmatched: 4. CDR1 and CDR2 (germline): LNHDA, SQIVND (reference sequence). CDR3 in amino acids: CASSWTGVPYEQYF. In nucleotides, the CDR3 is TGTGCCAGTAGTTGGACAGGGGTGCCCTACGAGCAGTACTTC.

V gene TRBV9 combines with J gene TRBJ1-1; D is ambiguous. Germline V gene sequence: CDR1 SGDLS, CDR2 YYNGEE. CDR3 size: 13 residues. V was trimmed by 0 bases and J by 2 bases, leaving 5 bases between them. CDR3 DNA: TGTGCCAGCAGCGTAGACTTTAACACTGAAGCTTTCTTT. It specifies CASSVDFNTEAFF. Based on the CDR3 plus reference TRBV9 and TRBJ1-1, the full variable domain is DSGVTQTPKHLITATGQRVTLRCSPRSGDLSVYWYQQSLDQGLQFLIQYYNGEERAKGNILERFSAQQFPDLHSELNLSSLELGDSALYFCASSVDFNTEAFFGQGTRLTVV.

CDR3 nucleotides: TGCGCCAGCAGCTTACCGCCCCCGGACTCCAAATATACGCAGTATTTT. Protein sequence: CASSLPPPDSKYTQYF. The chain uses TRBV5-1 and TRBJ2-3; a weak D match, TRBD2 (5 bases). Trimming removed 2 bases at V and 7 bases at J, with 20 bases between. Per the germline V gene, CDR1 is SGHRS and CDR2 is YFSETQ. There are 16 residues in the CDR3.

The chain is built from TRBV15 and TRBJ2-1; D not resolved. The V end was cut by 2 bases, the J end by 9 bases, with 14 bases between. This CDR3 contains 14 residues. The germline V gene encodes CDR1 LNHNV and CDR2 YYDKDF (reference sequence). The CDR3 here is CATSRPRVGGEQFF. The CDR3 DNA sequence: TGTGCCACCAGCAGACCTCGGGTGGGTGGTGAGCAGTTCTTC. Complete variable domain (other parts from reference TRBV15 and TRBJ2-1): DAMVIQNPRYQVTQFGKPVTLSCSQTLNHNVMYWYQQKSSQAPKLLFHYYDKDFNNEADTPDNFQSRRPNTSFCFLDIRSPGLGDTAMYLCATSRPRVGGEQFFGPGTRLTVL.

The V and J genes are TRBV4-1 and TRBJ1-1; D ambiguous. V lost 4 bases to trimming and J lost 3 bases, with 15 bases between them. Germline assignment: CDR1 MGHRA and CDR2 YSYEKL. This CDR3 has 15 amino acids. In DNA form, the CDR3 reads TGCGCCAGCAGCCTTCAAAGGTTTGGCTACACTGAAGCTTTCTTT. It encodes CASSLQRFGYTEAFF.

V usage is TRBV5-1 and J usage is TRBJ2-7; TRBD2 is a possible D gene (6 bases). The CDR3 length is 16 residues. Trimming shortened V by 0 bases and J by 0 bases, and 13 bases separated the two germline ends. CDR1 SGHRS and CDR2 YFSETQ come from the germline V gene. The CDR3 spells CASSLEASAYSYEQYF. In nucleotides, the CDR3 is TGCGCCAGCAGCTTGGAGGCTAGCGCTTACTCCTACGAGCAGTACTTC.

The chain is built from TRBV27 and TRBJ2-7; 8 positions match TRBD2. The length of the CDR3 is 14 residues. V trimming: 6 bases; J trimming: 5 bases; junction bases outside the gene matches: 9. Germline assignment: CDR1 MNHEY and CDR2 SMNVEV (reference sequence). CDR3 amino acids: CASSPSGGPHEQYF. CDR3 DNA: TGTGCCAGCAGCCCAAGCGGGGGTCCCCACGAGCAGTACTTC.

The CDR3 spells CASTPGTAGNTIYF. CDR3 bases: TGTGCCAGCACCCCCGGGACAGCTGGAAACACCATATATTTT. The V call is TRBV6-6, the J call TRBJ1-3; TRBD1 aligns across 7 bases. J was trimmed by 2 bases and V by 7 bases; bases with no gene match: 5. Germline V gives CDR1 MNHNY, CDR2 SVGAGI (reference sequence). The CDR3 has 14 amino acids.

The count of this clonotype is one. The chain couples TRBV7-9 to TRBJ2-5; 7 bases fit TRBD2. The CDR3 runs to 15 residues. The V and J ends lost 5 bases and 5 bases, in that order; junction bases with no gene match: 11. Germline V gives CDR1 SEHNR, CDR2 FQNEAQ (reference sequence). CDR3 region: CASSQRWEGPETQYF. The CDR3, as DNA: TGTGCCAGCAGCCAAAGATGGGAGGGTCCGGAGACCCAGTACTTC.

This rearrangement joins TRBV4-1 to TRBJ1-2; 7 bases agree with TRBD1. Germline loops: CDR1 MGHRA, CDR2 YSYEKL. CDR3 size: 12 residues. V lost 4 bases and J lost 7; bases outside the gene matches: 3. The CDR3 sequence is CASSRKGAGYTF. Here the CDR3 DNA reads TGCGCCAGCAGCCGAAAGGGGGCTGGCTACACCTTC.

The chain employs TRBV7-3 and TRBJ2-3; maybe TRBD2 (6 bases). The CDR3 contains 18 residues. V dropped 5 bases and J dropped 6 bases, with 27 bases sitting between them. Germline-derived CDR1 and CDR2 are SGHTA and FQGTGA. The CDR3 nucleotides read TGTGCCAGCAGCCCAAGCCCCCTAGGGCGGGATGAGGGGGATACGCAGTATTTT. It yields the protein CASSPSPLGRDEGDTQYF.

Only one count was recorded for this clonotype. The genes are TRBV9 and TRBJ2-7; TRBD1 matches at 8 bases. With 3 bases clipped from V and 4 bases from J, the junction kept 6 bases outside the gene matches. Germline-derived CDR1 and CDR2 are SGDLS and YYNGEE. CDR3 size: 14 residues. CDR3 nucleotides: TGTGCCAGCAGCGCCAGGGGGCCAGGATACGAGCAGTACTTC. Residues: CASSARGPGYEQYF. The whole variable domain, filled in from reference TRBV9 and TRBJ2-7, reads DSGVTQTPKHLITATGQRVTLRCSPRSGDLSVYWYQQSLDQGLQFLIQYYNGEERAKGNILERFSAQQFPDLHSELNLSSLELGDSALYFCASSARGPGYEQYFGPGTRLTVT.

The chain joins TRBV15 to TRBJ2-1, with D unresolved. CDR3 length: 12 amino acids. The ends were cut back, 5 bases at V and 9 bases at J, with 11 bases in the middle. CDR1 LNHNV and CDR2 YYDKDF come from the germline V gene (reference sequence). The CDR3: CATSLLGGEQFF. DNA of the CDR3: TGTGCCACCAGCTTATTGGGTGGTGAGCAGTTCTTC.

The chain joins TRBV14 to TRBJ2-1; D call uncertain. The CDR3 has 15 residues. Looked up from germline, CDR1 is SGHDN and CDR2 is FVKESK. The V end lost 3 bases, the J end lost 2 bases, and 11 bases lay between the germline ends. CDR3 region: CASSHRRVTYNEQFF. CDR3 DNA: TGTGCCAGCAGCCATCGTCGGGTCACCTACAATGAGCAGTTCTTC. The whole variable domain, remainder taken from reference TRBV14 and TRBJ2-1, is EAGVTQFPSHSVIEKGQTVTLRCDPISGHDNLYWYRRVMGKEIKFLLHFVKESKQDESGMPNNRFLAERTGGTYSTLKVQPAELEDSGVYFCASSHRRVTYNEQFFGPGTRLTVL.

V and J are TRBV6-1 and TRBJ2-7; D is ambiguous. The CDR3 consists of 15 residues. Trimming stripped 11 bases from V and 4 bases from J, with 24 bases between. CDR1 MNHNS and CDR2 SASEGT come from the germline V gene. CDR3 sequence (DNA): TGTGCCGCCTCTTTACCCTCGGACGGTGTGTACGAGCAGTACTTC. Protein: CAASLPSDGVYEQYF.

This chain connects TRBV5-6 to TRBJ2-3; D unresolved. Germline CDR1 is SGHDT and CDR2 is YYEEEE. V lost 2 bases and J 2 bases, leaving 12 bases between the germline ends. This CDR3 has 15 amino acids. The CDR3 region is CASSLNLYDTDTQYF. The CDR3 DNA is TGTGCCAGCAGCTTAAATCTCTACGACACAGATACGCAGTATTTT.

Concerning this clonotype: It is likely a read error, because the conserved phenylalanine at the end of the CDR3 is missing. This chain joins TRBV7-9 and TRBJ2-7; D is undetermined. There are 16 residues in the CDR3. V dropped 4 bases and J dropped 5 bases, with 21 bases sitting between them. Germline CDR1 SEHNR, CDR2 FQNEAQ (reference sequence). CDR3 loop: CASSYSTGRLRDEQYL. CDR3 sequence (DNA): TGTGCCAGCAGCTACTCGACGGGTAGACTTAGGGACGAGCAGTACCTC.

The CDR3 DNA sequence: TGCGCCAGCAGCCAACCCGAGGGGGTCTATGGCTACACCTTC. It encodes CASSQPEGVYGYTF. This chain connects TRBV4-1 to TRBJ1-2, with D perhaps matching TRBD1 (6 bases). V was trimmed by 2 bases and J by 4 bases, leaving 11 bases between them. Germline V gene data show CDR1 as MGHRA and CDR2 as YSYEKL. The CDR3 has 14 amino acids.

V usage is TRBV12-3 or TRBV12-4 and J usage is TRBJ2-2, with no clear D. The CDR3 extends over 14 amino acids. The V and J ends lost 3 bases and 6 bases respectively, with 11 bases between them. CDR3 coding DNA: TGTGCCAGCAGTTTTTTTTCGCATGCCGGGGAGCTGTTTTTT. Its protein product is CASSFFSHAGELFF.

This chain connects TRBV5-6 to TRBJ2-1; possibly TRBD2 for D (5 bases). V was shortened by 3 bases and J by 1 base, with 11 bases between the two germline ends. The length of the CDR3 is 15 residues. Germline V gene data show CDR1 as SGHDT and CDR2 as YYEEEE. The CDR3 DNA is TGTGCCAGCAGCTCCCTCGGGATTTCCTACAATGAGCAGTTCTTC. Amino acid sequence: CASSSLGISYNEQFF. Drawing the rest from reference TRBV5-6 and TRBJ2-1, the complete variable domain is DAGVTQSPTHLIKTRGQQVTLRCSPKSGHDTVSWYQQALGQGPQFIFQYYEEEERQRGNFPDRFSGHQFPNYSSELNVNALLLGDSALYLCASSSLGISYNEQFFGPGTRLTVL.

The genes are TRBV18 and TRBJ1-2, with D uncertain. V gave up 6 bases and J gave up 5 bases, with 13 bases separating them. The length of the CDR3 is 13 residues. The germline V gene has CDR1 KGHSH and CDR2 LQKENI. CDR3 sequence reads: CASSYMKGYGYTF. The CDR3 DNA reads TGTGCCAGCTCCTACATGAAAGGGTATGGCTACACCTTC.

The chain is built from TRBV6-1 and TRBJ2-1, with D possibly matching TRBD1 (5 bases). The CDR3 has 12 amino acids. V dropped 6 bases and J dropped 4 bases, with 7 bases sitting between them. Germline V gene sequence: CDR1 MNHNS, CDR2 SASEGT. The CDR3 spells CASRTEYNEQFF. As DNA, the CDR3 is TGTGCCAGCAGGACAGAGTACAATGAGCAGTTCTTC.

This clonotype has a handful of counts. The gene calls are TRBV7-2 and TRBJ2-7; the match to TRBD1 covers 7 bases. The ends lost 2 bases at V and 0 bases at J; junction bases unmatched: 7. Germline V gene lookup returns CDR1 SGHTA and CDR2 FQGNSA. There are 16 residues in the CDR3. Here the CDR3 DNA reads TGTGCCAGCAGCTTATTCCCGGGACAGAGCTCCTACGAGCAGTACTTC. Its protein product is CASSLFPGQSSYEQYF. Full variable domain (rest looked up from reference TRBV7-2 and TRBJ2-7): GAGVSQSPSNKVTEKGKDVELRCDPISGHTALYWYRQSLGQGLEFLIYFQGNSAPDKSGLPSDRFSAERTGGSVSTLTIQRTQQEDSAVYLCASSLFPGQSSYEQYFGPGTRLTVT.

This clonotype was seen only once. The chain uses TRBV20-1 and TRBJ2-7, with D possibly TRBD2 on 6 matching bases. Between the trimmed V and J ends, which lost 0 bases and 3 bases, there was a span of 12 bases. The germline CDR1 and CDR2 sequences are DFQATT and SNEGSKA (reference sequence). The CDR3 runs 14 residues. The CDR3 DNA sequence: TGCAGTGCTAGAGATAGCAGGGAGGTCTACGAGCAGTACTTC. This codes for CSARDSREVYEQYF.

This clonotype was recorded a few times. The rearrangement links TRBV18 to TRBJ2-4, with TRBD1 as a possible D gene (5 bases). CDR1 and CDR2 from the germline V gene are KGHSH and LQKENI. V was cut by 2 bases and J by 8 bases, with 16 bases left in between. The CDR3 sequence is 15 residues long. The CDR3 DNA reads TGTGCCAGCTCACCATATGGGCAGGGTATAGACATTCAGTACTTC. This translates into CASSPYGQGIDIQYF.